One sample yielded the 6 T cell receptor beta chains listed below, sequenced in a study of tumor and adjacent non-tumor tissue in lung cancer. The template was RNA from unsorted bulk tissue. The library came from three nested PCR rounds adapted from ARM-PCR protocols. TCRdb re-called the multiplex PCR reads through MiXCR, storing one row per CDR3 protein. The sample holds around 210,000 distinct CDR3 sequences, 71% seen once. Source material: lung tumor tissue. Source of these receptors: a man between 60 and 70 years old with non-small cell lung cancer.

This clonotype was counted once. DNA for the CDR3: TGCAGTGCTAAAGGGTCGCGACAGGGTACTACCAAAAGCTCCTACAATGAGCAGTTCTTC. Its translation: CSAKGSRQGTTKSSYNEQFF. V and J are TRBV20-1 and TRBJ2-1; TRBD1 agrees at 7 bases. The CDR3 loop spans 20 amino acids. V was clipped by 4 bases and J by 0 bases; unmatched bases: 21. CDR1 and CDR2 from the germline V gene are DFQATT and SNEGSKA (reference sequence).

This clonotype has at least ten counts. This chain uses TRBV2 with TRBJ2-5, with D possibly matching TRBD2 (6 bases). The CDR3 is made up of 15 amino acids. Germline V lookup: CDR1 SNHLY, CDR2 FYNNEI. V was trimmed by 1 base and J by 4 bases, leaving 13 bases between them. The CDR3 region is CASSEGRGGVETQYF. In nucleotides, the CDR3 is TGTGCCAGCAGTGAAGGCCGCGGCGGGGTAGAGACCCAGTACTTC.

Comments on this clonotype: A much larger clone differs by one base, so this may be a read error. The chain uses TRBV20-1 and TRBJ2-3; D not certain. Trimming took off 4 bases at V and 9 bases at J, with 11 bases between the two ends. CDR3 size: 11 residues. Germline loops: CDR1 DFQATT, CDR2 SNEGSKA (reference sequence). CDR3 residues: CSATHSNTQYF. The DNA of the CDR3 is TGCAGTGCTACTCATAGCAACACGCAGTATTTT.

A remark on this clonotype: This clone may be a read error of a much larger clone one base away. The V call is TRBV20-1, the J call TRBJ2-1, with unresolved D. CDR1 is DFQATT, CDR2 SNEGSKA, per germline (reference sequence). The CDR3 sequence is 14 residues long. V lost 2 bases and J 11 bases, leaving 19 bases between the germline ends. The CDR3 DNA is TGCAGTGCTAGAACCCTGGGAACTTGGATGAAGCAGTTCTTC. This gives the protein CSARTLGTWMKQFF.

Turning to this clonotype: One end of the junction varies from germline; a read error may be responsible. The chain couples TRBV6-6 to TRBJ2-2; 8 nucleotides line up with TRBD1. Germline lookup yields CDR1 MNHNY and CDR2 SVGAGI (reference sequence). The CDR3 loop spans 15 amino acids. The CDR3 sequence: CDSSKDRVNTGELFF. DNA of the CDR3: TGTGACAGCAGCAAGGACAGGGTGAACACCGGGGAGCTGTTTTTT.

Of note for this clonotype: Since a much larger clone is just one base distant, this may be a read error. It is likely a read error, because the conserved phenylalanine at the end of the CDR3 is missing. This sequence joins TRBV10-2 and TRBJ1-3; a weak D match, TRBD1 (5 bases). This CDR3 has 13 residues. V lost 7 bases and J 0 bases, leaving 7 bases between the germline ends. Per germline, CDR1 WSHSY and CDR2 SAAADI. CDR3 nucleotides: TGCGCCAGCATACAGGACTCTGGAAACACCATATATTCT. Its protein product is CASIQDSGNTIYS.